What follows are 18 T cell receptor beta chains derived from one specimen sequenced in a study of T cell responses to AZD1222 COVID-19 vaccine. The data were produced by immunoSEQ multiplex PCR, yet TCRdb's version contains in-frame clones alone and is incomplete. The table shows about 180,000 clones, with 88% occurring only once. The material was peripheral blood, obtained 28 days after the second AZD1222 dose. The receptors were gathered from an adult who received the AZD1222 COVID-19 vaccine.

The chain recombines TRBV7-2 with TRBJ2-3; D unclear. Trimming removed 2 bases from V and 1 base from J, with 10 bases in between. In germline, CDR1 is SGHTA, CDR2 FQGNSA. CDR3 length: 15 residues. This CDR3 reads CASSLSGQGTDTQYF. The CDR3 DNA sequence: TGTGCCAGCAGCTTAAGTGGGCAGGGCACAGATACGCAGTATTTT.

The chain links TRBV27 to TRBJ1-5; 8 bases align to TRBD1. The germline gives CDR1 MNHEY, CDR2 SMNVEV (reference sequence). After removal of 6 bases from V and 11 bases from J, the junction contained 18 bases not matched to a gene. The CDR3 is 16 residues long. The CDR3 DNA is TGTGCCAGCAGCCCCAGGACAGGGCCCCCGGATGGAGCCCAGCATTTT. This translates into CASSPRTGPPDGAQHF.

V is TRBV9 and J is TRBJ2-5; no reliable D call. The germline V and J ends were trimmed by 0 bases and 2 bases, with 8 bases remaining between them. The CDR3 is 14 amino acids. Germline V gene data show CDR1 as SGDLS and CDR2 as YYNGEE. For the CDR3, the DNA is TGTGCCAGCAGCGTAGAATGGGTACAAGAGACCCAGTACTTC. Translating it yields CASSVEWVQETQYF.

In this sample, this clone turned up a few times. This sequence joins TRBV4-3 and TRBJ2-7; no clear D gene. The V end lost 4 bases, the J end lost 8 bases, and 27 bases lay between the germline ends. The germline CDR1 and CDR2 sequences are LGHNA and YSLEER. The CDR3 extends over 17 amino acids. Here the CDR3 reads CASSPNKLDNPYEKQYF. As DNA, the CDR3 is TGCGCCAGCAGCCCGAATAAGTTAGATAACCCGTACGAAAAGCAGTACTTC.

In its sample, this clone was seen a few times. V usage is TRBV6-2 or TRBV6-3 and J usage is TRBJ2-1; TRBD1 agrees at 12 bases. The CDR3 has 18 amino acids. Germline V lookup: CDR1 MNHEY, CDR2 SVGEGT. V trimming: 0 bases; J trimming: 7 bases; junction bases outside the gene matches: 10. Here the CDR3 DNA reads TGTGCCAGCAGTTACTCGATTCCCCGGGACAGGGGGCGGAATGAGCAGTTCTTC. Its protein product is CASSYSIPRDRGRNEQFF.

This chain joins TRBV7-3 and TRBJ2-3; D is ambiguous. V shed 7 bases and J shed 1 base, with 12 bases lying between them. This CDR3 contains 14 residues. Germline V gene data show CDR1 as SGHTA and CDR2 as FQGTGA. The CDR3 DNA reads TGTGCCAGCAACTTGGGTTCCGGCACAGATACGCAGTATTTT. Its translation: CASNLGSGTDTQYF.

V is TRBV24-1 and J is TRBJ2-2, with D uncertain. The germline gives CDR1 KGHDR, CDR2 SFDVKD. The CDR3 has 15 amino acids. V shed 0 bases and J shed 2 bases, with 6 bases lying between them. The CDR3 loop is CATSDLKLNTGELFF. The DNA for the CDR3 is TGTGCCACCAGTGATTTGAAGTTAAACACCGGGGAGCTGTTTTTT.

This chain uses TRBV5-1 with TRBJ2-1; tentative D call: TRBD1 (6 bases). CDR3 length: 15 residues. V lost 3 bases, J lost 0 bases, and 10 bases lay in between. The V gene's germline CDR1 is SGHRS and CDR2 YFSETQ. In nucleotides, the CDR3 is TGCGCCAGCAGCTCAGGACAGCGCTCCTACAATGAGCAGTTCTTC. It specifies CASSSGQRSYNEQFF.

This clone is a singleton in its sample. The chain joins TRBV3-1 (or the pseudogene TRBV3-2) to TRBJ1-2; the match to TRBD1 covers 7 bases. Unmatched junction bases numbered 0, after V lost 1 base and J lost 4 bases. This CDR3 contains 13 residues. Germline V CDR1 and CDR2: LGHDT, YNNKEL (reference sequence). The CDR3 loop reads CASSQGQGYGYTF. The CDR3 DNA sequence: TGTGCCAGCAGCCAAGGACAGGGCTATGGCTACACCTTC.

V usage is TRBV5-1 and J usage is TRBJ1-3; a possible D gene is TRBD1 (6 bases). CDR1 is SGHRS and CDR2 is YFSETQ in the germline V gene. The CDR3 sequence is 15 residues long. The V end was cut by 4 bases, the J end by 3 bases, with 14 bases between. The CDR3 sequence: CASSQAGAVGNTIYF. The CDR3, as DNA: TGCGCCAGCAGCCAGGCAGGGGCGGTTGGAAACACCATATATTTT.

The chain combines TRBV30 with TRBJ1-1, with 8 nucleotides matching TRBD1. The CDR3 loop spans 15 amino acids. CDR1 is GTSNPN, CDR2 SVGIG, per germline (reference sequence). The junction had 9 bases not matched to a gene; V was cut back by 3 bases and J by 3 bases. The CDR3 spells CAWRTGDGGDTEAFF. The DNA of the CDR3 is TGTGCCTGGAGGACAGGGGACGGCGGGGACACTGAAGCTTTCTTT.

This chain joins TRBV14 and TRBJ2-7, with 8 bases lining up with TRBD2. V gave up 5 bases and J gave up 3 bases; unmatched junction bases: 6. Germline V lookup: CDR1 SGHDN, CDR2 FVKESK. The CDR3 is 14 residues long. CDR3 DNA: TGTGCCAGCAGCTTATGGACTAGCCACTACGAGCAGTACTTC. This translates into CASSLWTSHYEQYF.

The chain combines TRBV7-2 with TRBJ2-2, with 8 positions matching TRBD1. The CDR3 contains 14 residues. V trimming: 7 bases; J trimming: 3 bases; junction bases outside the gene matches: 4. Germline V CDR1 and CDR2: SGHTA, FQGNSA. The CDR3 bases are TGTGCCAGCACCCCGACAGGGGACACCGGGGAGCTGTTTTTT. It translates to CASTPTGDTGELFF.

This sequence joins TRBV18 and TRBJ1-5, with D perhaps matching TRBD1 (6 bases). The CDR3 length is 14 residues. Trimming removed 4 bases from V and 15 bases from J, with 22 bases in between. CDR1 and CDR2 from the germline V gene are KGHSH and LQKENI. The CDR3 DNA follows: TGTGCCAGCTCACAGGGACAAGACCAGAGGTATCCGCATTTT. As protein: CASSQGQDQRYPHF.

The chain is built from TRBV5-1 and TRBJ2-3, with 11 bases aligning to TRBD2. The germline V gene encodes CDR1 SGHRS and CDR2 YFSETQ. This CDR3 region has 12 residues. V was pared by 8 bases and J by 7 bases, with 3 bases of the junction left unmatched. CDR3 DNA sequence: TGCGCCAGAGGACTAGCGGGCTATACGCAGTATTTT. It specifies CARGLAGYTQYF.

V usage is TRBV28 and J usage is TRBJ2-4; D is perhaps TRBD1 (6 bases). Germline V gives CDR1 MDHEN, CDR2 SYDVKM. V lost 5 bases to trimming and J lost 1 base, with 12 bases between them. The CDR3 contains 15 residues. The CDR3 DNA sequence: TGTGCCAGCAGTCAAACAGGGTTGGCCAAAAACATTCAGTACTTC. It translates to CASSQTGLAKNIQYF.

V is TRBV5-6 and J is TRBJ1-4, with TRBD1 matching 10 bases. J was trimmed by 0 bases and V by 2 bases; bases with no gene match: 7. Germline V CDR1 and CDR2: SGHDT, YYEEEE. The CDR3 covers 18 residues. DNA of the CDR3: TGTGCCAGCAGCTTCTCCGGGACAGGGGCGTCAACTAATGAAAAACTGTTTTTT. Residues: CASSFSGTGASTNEKLFF.

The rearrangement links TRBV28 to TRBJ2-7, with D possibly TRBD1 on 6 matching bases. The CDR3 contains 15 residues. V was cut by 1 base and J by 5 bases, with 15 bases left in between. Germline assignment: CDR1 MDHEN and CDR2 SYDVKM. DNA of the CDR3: TGTGCCAGCAGTTTATCTGGCAGGGGCCCTCACGAGCAGTACTTC. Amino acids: CASSLSGRGPHEQYF.